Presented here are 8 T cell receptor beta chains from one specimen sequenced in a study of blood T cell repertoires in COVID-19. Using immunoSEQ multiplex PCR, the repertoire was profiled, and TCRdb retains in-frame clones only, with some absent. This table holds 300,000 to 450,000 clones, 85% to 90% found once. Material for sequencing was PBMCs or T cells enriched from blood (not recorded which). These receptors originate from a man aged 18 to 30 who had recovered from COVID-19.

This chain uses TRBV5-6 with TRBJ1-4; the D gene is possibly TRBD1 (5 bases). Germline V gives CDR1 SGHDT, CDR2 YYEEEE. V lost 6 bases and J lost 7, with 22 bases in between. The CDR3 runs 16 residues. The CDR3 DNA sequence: TGTGCCAGCAAAAGTTTGGGCGGCAGGGATCGTGAAAAACTGTTTTTT. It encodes CASKSLGGRDREKLFF. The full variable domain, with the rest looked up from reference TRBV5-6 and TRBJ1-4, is DAGVTQSPTHLIKTRGQQVTLRCSPKSGHDTVSWYQQALGQGPQFIFQYYEEEERQRGNFPDRFSGHQFPNYSSELNVNALLLGDSALYLCASKSLGGRDREKLFFGSGTQLSVL.

Written as DNA, the CDR3 is TGTGCCAGCAGCTTAAAGGCTAGCGGGGGGGATACGCAGTATTTT. Translating it yields CASSLKASGGDTQYF. The chain links TRBV7-3 to TRBJ2-3; 11 nucleotides line up with TRBD2. This CDR3 is built from 15 residues. CDR1 is SGHTA and CDR2 is FQGTGA in the germline V gene. Trimming took 1 base from V and 6 from J; bases not matched to a gene: 3. Complete variable domain (other parts from reference TRBV7-3 and TRBJ2-3): GAGVSQTPSNKVTEKGKYVELRCDPISGHTALYWYRQSLGQGPEFLIYFQGTGAADDSGLPNDRFFAVRPEGSVSTLKIQRTERGDSAVYLCASSLKASGGDTQYFGPGTRLTVL.

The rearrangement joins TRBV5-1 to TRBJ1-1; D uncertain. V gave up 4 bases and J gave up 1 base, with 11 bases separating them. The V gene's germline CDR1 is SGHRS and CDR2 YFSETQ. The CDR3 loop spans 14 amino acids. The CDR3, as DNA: TGCGCCAGCAGCCCGGCGGTAGGGAACACTGAAGCTTTCTTT. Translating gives CASSPAVGNTEAFF.

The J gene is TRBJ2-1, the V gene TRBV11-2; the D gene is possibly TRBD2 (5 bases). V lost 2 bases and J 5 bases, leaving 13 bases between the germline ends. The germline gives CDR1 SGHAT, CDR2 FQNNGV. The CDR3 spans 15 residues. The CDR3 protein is CASSLIQRKDNEQFF. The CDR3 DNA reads TGTGCCAGCAGCTTAATCCAGCGGAAAGACAATGAGCAGTTCTTC.

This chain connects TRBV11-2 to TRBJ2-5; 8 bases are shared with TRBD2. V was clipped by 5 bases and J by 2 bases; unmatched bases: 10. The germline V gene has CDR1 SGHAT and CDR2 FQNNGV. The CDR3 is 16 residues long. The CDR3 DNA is TGTGCCAGCAGCACCGGGGGGGGCCCCAGACAAGAGACCCAGTACTTC. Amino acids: CASSTGGGPRQETQYF.

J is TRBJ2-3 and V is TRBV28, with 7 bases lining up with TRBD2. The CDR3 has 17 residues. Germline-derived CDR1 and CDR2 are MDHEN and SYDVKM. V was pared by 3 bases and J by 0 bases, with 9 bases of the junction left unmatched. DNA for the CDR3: TGTGCCAGCAGTTTGGCTGGGGGGGGAGGTAGCACAGATACGCAGTATTTT. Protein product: CASSLAGGGGSTDTQYF.

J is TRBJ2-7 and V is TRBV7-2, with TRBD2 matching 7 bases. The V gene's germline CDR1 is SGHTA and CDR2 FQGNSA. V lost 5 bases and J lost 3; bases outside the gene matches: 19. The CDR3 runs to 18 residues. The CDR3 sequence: CASSRGREEATSRYEQYF. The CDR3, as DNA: TGTGCCAGCAGCCGGGGACGGGAGGAGGCAACCTCCCGCTACGAGCAGTACTTC.

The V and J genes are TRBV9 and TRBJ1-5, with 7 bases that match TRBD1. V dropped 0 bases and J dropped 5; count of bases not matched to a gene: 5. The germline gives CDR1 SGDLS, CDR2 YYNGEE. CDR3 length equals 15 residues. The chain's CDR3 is CASSVDGQEYQPQHF. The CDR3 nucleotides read TGTGCCAGCAGCGTAGATGGACAGGAGTATCAGCCCCAGCATTTT.